The present entry profiles one T cell receptor (beta chain) with its context. V shed 5 bases and J shed 6 bases, with 19 bases lying between them. Germline V gene sequence: CDR1 MNHEY, CDR2 SVGAGI. CDR3 length: 15 residues. This specimen belongs to a study of shared clonotypes between healthy human individuals. Overall study: Three plates were used per donor for CD4 naive, three for CD4 memory, two for CD8 naive and one for CD8 memory.

Generated by immunoSEQ multiplex PCR, the TCRdb table keeps only in-frame clones and is missing some. This table has approximately 640,000 clones, less than 95% appearing once. This TCR was sampled from a young man in good health. Some clones in this sample may be carry-over from other donors' samples. What was sequenced was memory CD8+ T cells from PBMCs. As to subset: CD45RO+ cells pooled with CCR7-negative TemRA cells. V gene TRBV6-5 combines with J gene TRBJ1-2; perhaps TRBD1 as D (5 bases). The CDR3 reads CASSPGTAGTNGYTF. The CDR3 nucleotides are TGTGCCAGCAGTCCTGGGACGGCAGGAACTAATGGCTACACCTTC.